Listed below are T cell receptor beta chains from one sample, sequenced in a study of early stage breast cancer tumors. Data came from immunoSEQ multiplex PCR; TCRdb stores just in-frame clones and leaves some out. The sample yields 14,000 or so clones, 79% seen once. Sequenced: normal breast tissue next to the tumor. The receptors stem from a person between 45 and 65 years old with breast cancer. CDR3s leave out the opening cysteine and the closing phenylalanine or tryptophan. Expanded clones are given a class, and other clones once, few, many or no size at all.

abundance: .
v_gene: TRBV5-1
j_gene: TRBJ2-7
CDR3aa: ASSLAGAGQFSYEQY

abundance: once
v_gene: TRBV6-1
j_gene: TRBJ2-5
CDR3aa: ASSSEAETQY

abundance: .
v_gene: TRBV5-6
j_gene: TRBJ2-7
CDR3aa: ASSLGLGSYEQY

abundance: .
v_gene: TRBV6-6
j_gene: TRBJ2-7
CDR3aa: ASKPPTGGAYEQY

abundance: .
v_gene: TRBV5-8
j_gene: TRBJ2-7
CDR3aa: ASSRGLAMYEQY

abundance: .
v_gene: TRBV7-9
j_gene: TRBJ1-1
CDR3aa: ASTQGFYTEAF

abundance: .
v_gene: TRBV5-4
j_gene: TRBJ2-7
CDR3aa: ASRPPYEQY

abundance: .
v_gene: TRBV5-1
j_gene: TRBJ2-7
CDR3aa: ASSFAAGTSGNNEQY

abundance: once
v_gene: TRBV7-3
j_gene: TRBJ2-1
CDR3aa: ASSLDAGGYNEQF

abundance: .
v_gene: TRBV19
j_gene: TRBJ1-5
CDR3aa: ASSTENSNQPQH

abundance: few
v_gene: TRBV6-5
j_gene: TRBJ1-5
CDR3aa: ASSGRAGNQPQH

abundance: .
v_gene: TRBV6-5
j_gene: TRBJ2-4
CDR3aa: ASSYLGGGEKNIQY

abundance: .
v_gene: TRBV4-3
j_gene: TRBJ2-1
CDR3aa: ASSQGGRTGGVNEQF

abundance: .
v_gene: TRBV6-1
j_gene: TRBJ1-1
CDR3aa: ASSEGRGNTEAF

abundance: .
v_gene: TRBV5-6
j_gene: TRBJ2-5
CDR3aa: ASSSLQLRDRQETQY

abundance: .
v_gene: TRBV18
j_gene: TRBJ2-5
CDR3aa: ASSPPRERGTQY

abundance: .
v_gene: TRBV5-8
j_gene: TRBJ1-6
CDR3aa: ASSLSGRGNSPLH

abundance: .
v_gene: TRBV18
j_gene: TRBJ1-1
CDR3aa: ASSPSGTVNTEAF

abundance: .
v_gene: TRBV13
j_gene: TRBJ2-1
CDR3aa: ASSLGGISSYNEQF

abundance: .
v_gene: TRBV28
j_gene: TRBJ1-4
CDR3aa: ASSSTPWGNEKLF

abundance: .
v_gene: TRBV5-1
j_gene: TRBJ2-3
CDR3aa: AGRLAGTTDTQY

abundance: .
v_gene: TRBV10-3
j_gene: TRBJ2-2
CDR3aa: AISERDPNTGELF

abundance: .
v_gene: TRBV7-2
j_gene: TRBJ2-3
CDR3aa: ASSLDRSTDTQY

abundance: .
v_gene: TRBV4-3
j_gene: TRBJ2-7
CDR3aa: ASSQGAGEQY

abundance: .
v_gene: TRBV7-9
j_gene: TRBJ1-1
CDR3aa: ASSLGETGLNTEAF

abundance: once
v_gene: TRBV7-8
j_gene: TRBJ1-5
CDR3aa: ASSPWTGYSNQPQH

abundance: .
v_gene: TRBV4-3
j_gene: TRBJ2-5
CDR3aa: ASSQEGDETQY

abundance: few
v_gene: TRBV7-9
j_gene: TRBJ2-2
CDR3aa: ASSVYRGETGELF

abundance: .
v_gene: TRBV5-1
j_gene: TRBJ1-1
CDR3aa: ASSLGTAIMNTEAF

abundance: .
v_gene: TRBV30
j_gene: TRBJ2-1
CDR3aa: AWSVGGNNEQF

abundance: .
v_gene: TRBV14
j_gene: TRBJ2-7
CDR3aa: ASSEGYEQY

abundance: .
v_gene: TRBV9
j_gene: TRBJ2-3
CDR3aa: ASSVTGTGVEDTQY

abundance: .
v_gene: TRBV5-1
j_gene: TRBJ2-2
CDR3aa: ASSPDPQGANTGELF

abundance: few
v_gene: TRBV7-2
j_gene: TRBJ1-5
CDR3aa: ASSLGGSMVEPQH

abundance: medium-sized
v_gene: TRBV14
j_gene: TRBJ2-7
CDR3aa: ASSQNYEQY

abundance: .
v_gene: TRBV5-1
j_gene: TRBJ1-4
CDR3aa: ASSPVATNEKLF

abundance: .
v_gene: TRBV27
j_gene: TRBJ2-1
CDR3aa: ASSSYREQF

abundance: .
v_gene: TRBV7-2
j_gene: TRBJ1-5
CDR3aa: ASSSRQEGRNQPQH

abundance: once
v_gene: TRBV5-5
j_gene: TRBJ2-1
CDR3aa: ASSLDPGQVFNEQF

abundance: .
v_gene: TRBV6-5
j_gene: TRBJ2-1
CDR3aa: ASRLAPSSYNEQF

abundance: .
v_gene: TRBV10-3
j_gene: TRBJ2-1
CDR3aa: AISRSTGGDEQF

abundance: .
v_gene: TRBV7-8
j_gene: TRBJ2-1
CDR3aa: ASRSRGSSYNEQF

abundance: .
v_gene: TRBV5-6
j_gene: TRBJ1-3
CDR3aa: ASSLVDSGNTIY

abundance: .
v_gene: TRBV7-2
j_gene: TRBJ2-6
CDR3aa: ASSFTGTSGSGANVLT

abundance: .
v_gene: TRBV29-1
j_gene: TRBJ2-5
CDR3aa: SVAPGQAGGTQY

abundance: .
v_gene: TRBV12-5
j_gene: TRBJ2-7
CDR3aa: ASGWGDEQY

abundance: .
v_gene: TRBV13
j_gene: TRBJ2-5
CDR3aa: ASSDGQGAEETQY

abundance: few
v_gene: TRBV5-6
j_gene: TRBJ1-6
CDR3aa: ASSFGQGVSPLH

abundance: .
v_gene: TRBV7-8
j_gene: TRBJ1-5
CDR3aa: ASSPNRGGNQPQH

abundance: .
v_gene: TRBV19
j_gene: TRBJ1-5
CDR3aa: ASTHEPYSNQPQH

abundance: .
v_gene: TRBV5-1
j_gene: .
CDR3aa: ASSRTGGPEQY

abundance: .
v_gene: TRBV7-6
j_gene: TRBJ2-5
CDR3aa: ASSLGVVETQY

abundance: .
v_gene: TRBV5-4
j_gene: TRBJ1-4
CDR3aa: ASSSPTNEKLF

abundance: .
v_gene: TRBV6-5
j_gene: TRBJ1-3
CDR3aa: ASSEGSGNTIY

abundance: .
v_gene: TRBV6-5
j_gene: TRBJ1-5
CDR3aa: ASSYSRIPNQPQH

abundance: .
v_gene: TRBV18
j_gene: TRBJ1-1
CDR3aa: ASSPMGEAF

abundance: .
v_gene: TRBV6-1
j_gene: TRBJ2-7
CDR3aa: ASSEGPGGHHEQY

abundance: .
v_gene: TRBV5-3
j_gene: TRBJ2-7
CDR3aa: ARRLGLAAASSYEQY